This section outlines one T cell receptor beta chain sequence together with its context. The CDR3 runs 19 residues. Trimming removed 0 bases from V and 2 bases from J, with 22 bases in between. Germline-derived CDR1 and CDR2 are SEHNR and FQNEAQ (reference sequence). TCRdb re-derived calls from the RT-PCR reads in MiXCR, one entry per CDR3 protein. The profile shows around 700,000 distinct CDR3 sequences, over 12% of them singletons. V is TRBV7-9 and J is TRBJ1-2, with D perhaps TRBD1 (6 bases). The clonotype originates from a female donor in good health, serving as a healthy control. The sample was memory CD4+ T cells from blood. Written as DNA, the CDR3 is TGTGCCAGCAGCTTAGCGCTTAGACGCTCCCACAGGGACAACTATGGCTACACCTTC. Its protein product is CASSLALRRSHRDNYGYTF.